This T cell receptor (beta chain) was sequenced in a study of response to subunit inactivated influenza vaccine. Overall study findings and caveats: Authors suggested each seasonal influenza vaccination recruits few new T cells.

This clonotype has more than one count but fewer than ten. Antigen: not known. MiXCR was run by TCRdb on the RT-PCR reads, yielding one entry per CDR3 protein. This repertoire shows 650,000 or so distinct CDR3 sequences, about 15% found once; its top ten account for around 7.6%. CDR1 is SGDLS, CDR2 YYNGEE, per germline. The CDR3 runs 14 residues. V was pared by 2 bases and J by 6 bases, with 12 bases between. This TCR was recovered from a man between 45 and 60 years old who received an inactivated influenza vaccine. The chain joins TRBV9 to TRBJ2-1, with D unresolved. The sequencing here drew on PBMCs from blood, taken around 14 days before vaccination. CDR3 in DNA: TGTGCCAGCAGCGTTGGTGGGCTAAGCAATGAGCAGTTCTTC. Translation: CASSVGGLSNEQFF.